The next 16 T cell receptor beta chains were all read from a single sample in a study of glioma-infiltrating T cells after dendritic cell vaccination. Profiled with immunoSEQ multiplex PCR; TCRdb holds only in-frame clones, not every one. The data contain approximately 93,000 clones, 85% of them singletons. Noted time point: after dendritic cell vaccination, including at tumor progression/relapse. Sequencing used blood, obtained after dendritic cell vaccination. These receptors were taken from a human donor with glioblastoma.

V gene TRBV18 combines with J gene TRBJ1-1; the D gene is possibly TRBD1 (5 bases). The CDR3 length is 15 residues. V lost 4 bases, J lost 1 base, and 13 bases lay in between. CDR1 KGHSH and CDR2 LQKENI come from the germline V gene. The CDR3 loop reads CASSRGRAQNTEAFF. CDR3 bases: TGTGCCAGCTCACGGGGGAGGGCTCAGAACACTGAAGCTTTCTTT.

This rearrangement joins TRBV15 to TRBJ1-3, with TRBD1 as a possible D gene (5 bases). Between the trimmed V and J ends, which lost 3 bases and 0 bases, there was a span of 15 bases. This CDR3 has 17 residues. The germline V gene has CDR1 LNHNV and CDR2 YYDKDF (reference sequence). The CDR3 sequence is CATSRTVTVDSGNTIYF. CDR3 DNA sequence: TGTGCCACCAGCAGGACAGTAACCGTAGACTCTGGAAACACCATATATTTT.

V is TRBV6-5 and J is TRBJ1-6; 7 bases line up with TRBD1. The V segment lost 7 bases and the J segment 0 bases; nucleotides outside the gene matches: 0. The CDR3 runs 14 residues. Germline V gene data show CDR1 as MNHEY and CDR2 as SVGAGI. DNA of the CDR3: TGTGCCAGCACAGGGGGCTCCTATAATTCACCCCTCCACTTT. Translating it yields CASTGGSYNSPLHF.

V gene TRBV5-1 combines with J gene TRBJ2-7; a possible D gene is TRBD1 (6 bases). In germline, CDR1 is SGHRS, CDR2 YFSETQ. The CDR3 extends over 13 amino acids. The germline V and J ends were trimmed by 4 bases and 2 bases, with 10 bases remaining between them. The CDR3 is CASSRDNPYEQYF. CDR3 bases: TGCGCCAGCAGCCGGGACAATCCCTACGAGCAGTACTTC.

The chain uses TRBV6-1 and TRBJ2-3, with 13 bases lining up with TRBD2. Losses at the gene ends were 10 bases for V and 6 bases for J; bases not matched to a gene: 7. Germline CDR1 is MNHNS and CDR2 is SASEGT. The CDR3 runs 14 residues. The CDR3 loop is CAITLAGGPDTQYF. The CDR3 region has the DNA TGTGCCATCACACTAGCGGGGGGGCCTGATACGCAGTATTTT.

This chain links TRBV25-1 with TRBJ1-1; D unclear. This CDR3 has 13 amino acids. Looked up from germline, CDR1 is MGHDK and CDR2 is SYGVNS. V lost 4 bases, J lost 0 bases, and 6 bases lay in between. Here the CDR3 DNA reads TGTGCCAGCAGTGCACAGTTGAACACTGAAGCTTTCTTT. Translation gives CASSAQLNTEAFF.

The rearrangement joins TRBV19 to TRBJ2-7; D may be TRBD1 (6 bases). The CDR3 length is 15 residues. V gave up 5 bases and J gave up 3 bases, with 17 bases separating them. Germline lookup yields CDR1 LNHDA and CDR2 SQIVND (reference sequence). Here the CDR3 reads CASSGGQKRDYEQYF. CDR3 in DNA: TGTGCCAGTAGTGGAGGACAGAAACGGGACTACGAGCAGTACTTC.

The chain employs TRBV19 and TRBJ2-1, with 12 bases lining up with TRBD2. CDR1 is LNHDA and CDR2 is SQIVND in the germline V gene (reference sequence). Trimming removed 5 bases from V and 2 bases from J; junction bases left unmatched: 1. This CDR3 spans 15 amino acids. This CDR3 reads CASSRTSGAYNEQFF. The CDR3 DNA reads TGTGCCAGTAGTCGGACTAGCGGGGCCTACAATGAGCAGTTCTTC.

V and J are TRBV25-1 and TRBJ2-2, with 9 bases aligning to TRBD1. The J segment lost 2 bases and the V segment lost 4 bases, leaving 5 bases of the junction unmatched. Germline V gene lookup returns CDR1 MGHDK and CDR2 SYGVNS. The CDR3 length is 16 residues. This chain's CDR3 is CASSVPGQGNTGELFF. In DNA, the CDR3 is TGTGCCAGCAGTGTCCCGGGACAGGGAAACACCGGGGAGCTGTTTTTT.

V is TRBV5-5 and J is TRBJ1-1; weak D call: TRBD1 (6 bases). Germline CDR1 SGHKS, CDR2 YYEKEE (reference sequence). Trimming removed 0 bases from V and 0 bases from J, with 15 bases in between. This CDR3 has 17 residues. CDR3 amino acids: CASSLVPQGTMNTEAFF. The CDR3 bases are TGTGCCAGCAGCTTGGTGCCCCAGGGGACCATGAACACTGAAGCTTTCTTT.

The gene calls are TRBV5-4 and TRBJ2-7; tentative D call: TRBD1 (5 bases). Germline CDR1 SGHNT, CDR2 YYREEE (reference sequence). V was trimmed by 5 bases and J by 3 bases, leaving 21 bases between them. The CDR3 consists of 16 residues. The CDR3 loop reads CASSFRARQTNYEQYF. CDR3 DNA: TGTGCCAGCAGTTTCAGGGCCCGACAGACCAACTACGAGCAGTACTTC.

The gene calls are TRBV6-5 and TRBJ2-1, with TRBD1 as a possible D gene (5 bases). Germline V CDR1 and CDR2: MNHEY, SVGAGI. The CDR3 totals 15 residues. V lost 1 base to trimming and J lost 5 bases, with 12 bases between them. CDR3 sequence: CASSYWGGSNNEQFF. The CDR3 DNA sequence: TGTGCCAGCAGTTACTGGGGCGGTTCAAACAATGAGCAGTTCTTC.

This CDR3 reads CASSETSGGADTQYF. CDR3 bases: TGTGCCAGCAGTGAGACTAGCGGGGGGGCAGATACGCAGTATTTT. The V call is TRBV6-4, the J call TRBJ2-3; 14 positions agree with TRBD2. The germline CDR1 and CDR2 sequences are MRHNA and SNTAGT. The CDR3 length is 15 residues. V dropped 3 bases and J dropped 4; count of bases not matched to a gene: 0.

The gene calls are TRBV6-5 and TRBJ1-4; tentative D call: TRBD1 (5 bases). CDR3 length: 15 amino acids. The germline CDR1 and CDR2 sequences are MNHEY and SVGAGI. Trimming pared 2 bases from V and 8 bases from J, leaving 15 bases between. The CDR3 is CASSYAGRGREKLFF. DNA of the CDR3: TGTGCCAGCAGTTACGCGGGGAGGGGAAGGGAAAAACTGTTTTTT.

The chain is built from TRBV25-1 and TRBJ2-5; 13 bases line up with TRBD2. The germline V gene encodes CDR1 MGHDK and CDR2 SYGVNS. The CDR3 runs 18 residues. V was clipped by 4 bases and J by 0 bases; unmatched bases: 8. CDR3 in DNA: TGTGCCAGCAGTGTCGGACTAGCGGGAGAGGGGGACCAAGAGACCCAGTACTTC. It specifies CASSVGLAGEGDQETQYF.

The genes are TRBV5-6 and TRBJ1-1; 8 bases fit TRBD1. Germline-derived CDR1 and CDR2 are SGHDT and YYEEEE. V lost 4 bases, J lost 3 bases, and 14 bases stayed unmatched. This CDR3 is 17 amino acids long. CDR3 bases: TGTGCCAGCAGCCCAGACAGGGGTTTAAGAGGAGACACTGAAGCTTTCTTT. Translating it yields CASSPDRGLRGDTEAFF. The full variable domain, its missing parts supplied by reference TRBV5-6 and TRBJ1-1, is DAGVTQSPTHLIKTRGQQVTLRCSPKSGHDTVSWYQQALGQGPQFIFQYYEEEERQRGNFPDRFSGHQFPNYSSELNVNALLLGDSALYLCASSPDRGLRGDTEAFFGQGTRLTVV.